This TCR beta chain was recovered during a study of T cell responses to AZD1222 COVID-19 vaccine. Clones were read by immunoSEQ multiplex PCR, and TCRdb kept only the in-frame ones, dropping some. This table holds roughly 92,000 clones, roughly nine tenths found once. Broader study findings: In a largely white British group with more females than males, clonal diversity was possibly underestimated. Spike-specific TCR depth and breadth grew after two AZD1222 doses. Repertoire sampling occurred only after the peak T cell response.

V was clipped by 0 bases and J by 0 bases, with 8 bases between them. The CDR3 spans 16 residues. To note about this clone: Its antigen remains unknown.

The source of this sequence is an adult who received the AZD1222 COVID-19 vaccine. The V and J genes are TRBV23-1 and TRBJ2-2; D remains unclear. TRBV23-1 is designated an ORF whose function remains uncertain. Specimen: peripheral blood, collected 28 days after the second AZD1222 dose. The chain's CDR3 is CASSQSPGPNTGELFF. The DNA for the CDR3 is TGCGCCAGCAGTCAATCTCCCGGGCCGAACACCGGGGAGCTGTTTTTT.